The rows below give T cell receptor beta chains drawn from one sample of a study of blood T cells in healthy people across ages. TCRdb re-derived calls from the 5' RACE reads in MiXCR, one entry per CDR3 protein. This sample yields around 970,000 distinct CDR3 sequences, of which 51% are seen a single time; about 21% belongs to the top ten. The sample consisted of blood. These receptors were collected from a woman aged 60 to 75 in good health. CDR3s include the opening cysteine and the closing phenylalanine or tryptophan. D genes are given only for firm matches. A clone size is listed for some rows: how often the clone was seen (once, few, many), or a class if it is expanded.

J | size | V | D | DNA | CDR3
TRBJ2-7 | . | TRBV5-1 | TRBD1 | TGCGCCAGCAGCCCCCCCCGGGGACAGTCCTACGAGCAGTACTTC | CASSPPRGQSYEQYF
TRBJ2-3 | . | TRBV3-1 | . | TGTGCCAGCAGCCAAGGATCTACGGGAGCTAGCACAGATACGCAGTATTTT | CASSQGSTGASTDTQYF
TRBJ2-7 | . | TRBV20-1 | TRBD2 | TGCAGTGCCTCCGAAATAGCGGGTCCCTACGAGCAGTACTTC | CSASEIAGPYEQYF
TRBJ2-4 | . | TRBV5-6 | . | TGTGCCAGCAGCTTGGCAGGGCAATGGGCCAAAAACATTCAGTACTTC | CASSLAGQWAKNIQYF
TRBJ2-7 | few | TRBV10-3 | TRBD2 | TGTGCCATCAAAGAAGGACTAGCGGGAGCCGAGCAGTACTTC | CAIKEGLAGAEQYF
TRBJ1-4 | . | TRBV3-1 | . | TGTGCCAGCAGCCAAGCAGGGCCGACTAATGAAAAACTGTTTTTT | CASSQAGPTNEKLFF
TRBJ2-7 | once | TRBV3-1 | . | TGTGCCAGCAGCCCCGCGGGGAACGAGCAGTACTTC | CASSPAGNEQYF
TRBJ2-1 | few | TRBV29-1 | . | TGCAGCGCCTTCGCCAATGAGCAGTTCTTC | CSAFANEQFF
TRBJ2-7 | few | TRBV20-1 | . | TGCAGTGCTAGGCCCCTGGTCGAGCAGTACTTC | CSARPLVEQYF
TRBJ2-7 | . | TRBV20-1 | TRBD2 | TGCAGTGCTCGAAGACTAGCGGGAGTTAATGAGCAGTACTTC | CSARRLAGVNEQYF
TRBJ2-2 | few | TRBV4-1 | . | TGCGCCAGCAGCCAAGATAACATCCGGACTACCTTCACCGGGGAGCTGTTTTTT | CASSQDNIRTTFTGELFF
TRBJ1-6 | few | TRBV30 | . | TGTGCCTGGAGTGTCGAGGGGTTTAGTTCACCCCTCCACTTT | CAWSVEGFSSPLHF
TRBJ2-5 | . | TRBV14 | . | TGTGCCAGCAGCCCCGGCGCCAGGCAAGAGACCCAGTACTTC | CASSPGARQETQYF
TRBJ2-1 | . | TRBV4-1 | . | TGCGCCAGCAGCCCAGAGGTTTTGGGTTTGCATGAGCAGTTCTTC | CASSPEVLGLHEQFF
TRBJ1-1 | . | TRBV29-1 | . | TGCAGCGTAGGGGCAGGTCTCAGCACTGAAGCTTTCTTT | CSVGAGLSTEAFF
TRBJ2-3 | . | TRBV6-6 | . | TGTGCCAGCGGTGACGGGACTAGCACAGATACGCAGTATTTT | CASGDGTSTDTQYF
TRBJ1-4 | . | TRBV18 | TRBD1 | TGTGCCAGCTCATCGACAGGGACGAATGAAAAACTGTTTTTT | CASSSTGTNEKLFF
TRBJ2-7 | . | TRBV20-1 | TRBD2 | TGCAGTGCCGCACGGGGCGGGAGACGGAGCGAGCAGTACTTC | CSAARGGRRSEQYF
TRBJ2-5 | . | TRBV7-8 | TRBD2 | TGTGCCAGCAGCTTAGTGGCTAGCGGCCCAACTCGGGAGACCCAGTACTTC | CASSLVASGPTRETQYF
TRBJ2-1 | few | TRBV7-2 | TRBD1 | TGTGCCAGCAGAACCGACAGGGCCTCCTACAATGAGCAGTTCTTC | CASRTDRASYNEQFF
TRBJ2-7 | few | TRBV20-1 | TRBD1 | TGCAGTGCTAGATTCGGACAGGGGGCCTACGAGCAGTACTTC | CSARFGQGAYEQYF
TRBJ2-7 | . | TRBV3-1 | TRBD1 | TGTGCCAGCAGCCAAGGATGGGACAGGGGCGAGCAGTACTTC | CASSQGWDRGEQYF
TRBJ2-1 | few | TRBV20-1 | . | TGCAGTGCCCCCCAACGGGAGAATTCGTTCTTC | CSAPQRENSFF
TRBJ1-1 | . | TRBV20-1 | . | TGCAGTGCTAGCCCTGGGCCGTTGGCTTTCTTT | CSASPGPLAFF
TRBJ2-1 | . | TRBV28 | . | TGTGCCAGCAGTTTAGCAGGGCGGGCTTTCAATGAGCAGTTCTTC | CASSLAGRAFNEQFF
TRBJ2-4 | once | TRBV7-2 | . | TGTGCCAGCAGCTTAAGCGCCATTCAGTACTTC | CASSLSAIQYF
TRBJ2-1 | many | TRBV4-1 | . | TGCGCCAGCAGCCAAGTACGGGAGCAGTTCTTC | CASSQVREQFF
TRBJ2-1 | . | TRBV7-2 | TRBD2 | TGTGCCAGCAGTTCCAGGACTAGCGGGAGATTTCAGCAGTTCTTC | CASSSRTSGRFQQFF
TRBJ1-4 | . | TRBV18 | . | TGTGCCAGCTCACCCGGGCTAGGAGGCGAAAAACTGTTTTTT | CASSPGLGGEKLFF
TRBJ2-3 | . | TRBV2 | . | TGTGCCAGCAGAGGAAGGGGACGGGCAGATACGCAGTATTTT | CASRGRGRADTQYF
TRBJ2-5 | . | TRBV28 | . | TGCGCCAGCAGTTCCCCCAAACAGGGTGTAGCCTACGAGCGGTACTTC | CASSSPKQGVAYERYF
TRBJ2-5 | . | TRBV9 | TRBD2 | TGTGCCAGCAGCTTATCGTGGGCGGGAGGTCAAGAGACCCAGTACTTC | CASSLSWAGGQETQYF
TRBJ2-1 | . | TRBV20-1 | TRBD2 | TGCAGTGCTACCAAGGGACTAGCGGGAGGTATTGGTGAGCAGTTCTTC | CSATKGLAGGIGEQFF
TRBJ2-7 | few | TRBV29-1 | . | TGCAGCGTTGGAGAGGGGGTCTTCAATGAGCAGTACTTC | CSVGEGVFNEQYF
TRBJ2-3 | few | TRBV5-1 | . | TGCGCCAGCAGCTTGTTAACAGGGTCGTCGGATACGCAGTATTTT | CASSLLTGSSDTQYF
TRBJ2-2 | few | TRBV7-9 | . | TGTGCCAGCAGCCCCCCGGGGGTTCGGAACACCGGGGAGCTGTTTTTT | CASSPPGVRNTGELFF
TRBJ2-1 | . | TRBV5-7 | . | TGTGCCAGCAGCTTTCAGAGGGATTATGTCTCCAATGAGCAGTTCTTC | CASSFQRDYVSNEQFF
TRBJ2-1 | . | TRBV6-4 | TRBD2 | TGTGCCAGCAGTGACAGCGGGGGGGCCAACAATGAGCAGTTCTTC | CASSDSGGANNEQFF
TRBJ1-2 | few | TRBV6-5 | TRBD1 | TGTGCCAGCAGTCCCCTGACAGGGGACAGGAATGGCTACACCTTC | CASSPLTGDRNGYTF
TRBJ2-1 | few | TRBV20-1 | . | TGCAGTGCAACGACAGGAGGCTCCTACAATGAGCAGTTCTTC | CSATTGGSYNEQFF
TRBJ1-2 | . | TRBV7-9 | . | TGTGCCAGCAGCTCCGGGCGGCCATATGGCTACACCTTC | CASSSGRPYGYTF
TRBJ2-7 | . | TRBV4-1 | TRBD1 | TGCGCCAGCAGCCAAGAGGACCCGGGACAGGGTTTACTAGTTTCCGAGCAGTACTTC | CASSQEDPGQGLLVSEQYF